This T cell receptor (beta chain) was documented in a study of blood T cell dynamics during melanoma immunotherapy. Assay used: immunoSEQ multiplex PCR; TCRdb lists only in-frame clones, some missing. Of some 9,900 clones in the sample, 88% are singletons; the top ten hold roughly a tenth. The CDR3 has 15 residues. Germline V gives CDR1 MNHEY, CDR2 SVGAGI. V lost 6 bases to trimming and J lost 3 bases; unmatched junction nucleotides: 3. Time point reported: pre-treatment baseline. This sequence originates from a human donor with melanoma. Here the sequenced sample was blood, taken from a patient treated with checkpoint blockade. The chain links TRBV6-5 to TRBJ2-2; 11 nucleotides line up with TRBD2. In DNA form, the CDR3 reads TGTGCCAGCAGAACGGGACTAGCGGACACCGGGGAGCTGTTTTTT. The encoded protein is CASRTGLADTGELFF.